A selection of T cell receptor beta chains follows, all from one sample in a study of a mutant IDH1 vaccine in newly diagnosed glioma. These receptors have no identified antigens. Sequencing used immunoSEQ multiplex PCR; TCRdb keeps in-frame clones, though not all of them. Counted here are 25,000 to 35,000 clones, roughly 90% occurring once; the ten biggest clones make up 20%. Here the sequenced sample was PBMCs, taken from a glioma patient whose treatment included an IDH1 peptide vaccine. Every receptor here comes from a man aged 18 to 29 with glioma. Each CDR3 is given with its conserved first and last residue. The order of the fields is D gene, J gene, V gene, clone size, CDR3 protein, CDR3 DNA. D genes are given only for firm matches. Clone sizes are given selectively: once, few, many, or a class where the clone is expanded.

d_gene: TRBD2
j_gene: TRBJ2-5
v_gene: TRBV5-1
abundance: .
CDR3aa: CASSLGLAGGQETQYF
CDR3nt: TGCGCCAGCAGCTTGGGGCTAGCGGGAGGACAGGAGACCCAGTACTTC

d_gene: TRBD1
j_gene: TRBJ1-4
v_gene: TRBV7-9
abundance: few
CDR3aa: CASSLSGTDNEKLFF
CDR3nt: TGTGCCAGCAGCTTATCGGGGACAGACAATGAAAAACTGTTTTTT

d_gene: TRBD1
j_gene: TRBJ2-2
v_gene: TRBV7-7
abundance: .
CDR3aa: CASRAGTGGTGELFF
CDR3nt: TGTGCTAGCAGAGCCGGGACAGGGGGCACCGGGGAGCTGTTTTTT

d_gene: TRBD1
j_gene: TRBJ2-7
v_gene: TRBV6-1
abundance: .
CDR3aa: CASIDRVHEQYF
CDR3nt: TGTGCCAGCATAGACAGGGTCCACGAGCAGTACTTC

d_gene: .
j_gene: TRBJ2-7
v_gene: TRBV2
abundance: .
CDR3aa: CASSLDANEQYF
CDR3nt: TGTGCCAGCAGTCTGGATGCCAACGAGCAGTACTTC

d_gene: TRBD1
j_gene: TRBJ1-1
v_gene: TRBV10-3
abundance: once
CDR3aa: CAISDPGTENTEAFF
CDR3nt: TGTGCCATCAGTGACCCCGGGACAGAAAACACTGAAGCTTTCTTT

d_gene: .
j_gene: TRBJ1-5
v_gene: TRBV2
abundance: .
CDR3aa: CASSDSGIGNQPQHF
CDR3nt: TGTGCCAGCAGTGATTCAGGGATTGGCAATCAGCCCCAGCATTTT

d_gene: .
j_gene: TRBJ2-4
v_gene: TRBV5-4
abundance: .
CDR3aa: CASSLGGQGRQNIQYF
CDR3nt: TGTGCCAGCAGCTTGGGGGGGCAGGGGAGGCAAAACATTCAGTACTTC

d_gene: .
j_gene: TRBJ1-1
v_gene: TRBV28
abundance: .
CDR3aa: CASSNQHFNTEAFF
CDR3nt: TGTGCCAGCAGTAATCAACACTTTAACACTGAAGCTTTCTTT

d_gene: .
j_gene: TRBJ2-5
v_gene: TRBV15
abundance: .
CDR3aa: CATSRAGTLFQETQYF
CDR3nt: TGTGCCACCAGCAGAGCCGGGACACTTTTCCAAGAGACCCAGTACTTC

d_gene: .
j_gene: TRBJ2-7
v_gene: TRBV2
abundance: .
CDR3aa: CATGQSSRYEQYF
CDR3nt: TGTGCCACCGGACAGTCAAGTCGCTACGAGCAGTACTTC

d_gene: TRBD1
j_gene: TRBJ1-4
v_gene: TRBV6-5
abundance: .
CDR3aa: CASSPWDSQRAKLFF
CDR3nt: TGTGCCAGCAGTCCCTGGGACAGCCAACGGGCAAAACTGTTTTTT

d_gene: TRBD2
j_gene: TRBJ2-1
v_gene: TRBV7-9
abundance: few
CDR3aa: CASSRAVRLAGDDEQFF
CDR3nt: TGTGCCAGCAGCCGAGCCGTCAGACTAGCGGGAGACGATGAGCAGTTCTTC

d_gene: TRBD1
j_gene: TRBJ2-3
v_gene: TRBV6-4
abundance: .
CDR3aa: CASSDSGQLGDTQYF
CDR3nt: TGTGCCAGCAGTGACTCGGGACAGTTAGGAGATACGCAGTATTTT

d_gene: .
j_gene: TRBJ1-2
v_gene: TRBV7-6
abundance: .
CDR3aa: CASSPNRDYGYTF
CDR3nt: TGTGCCAGCAGCCCCAACAGGGACTATGGCTACACCTTC

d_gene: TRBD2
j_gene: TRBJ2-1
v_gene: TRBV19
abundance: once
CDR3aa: CASSVLAGDHNEQFF
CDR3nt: TGTGCCAGTAGTGTGCTAGCGGGAGACCACAATGAGCAGTTCTTC

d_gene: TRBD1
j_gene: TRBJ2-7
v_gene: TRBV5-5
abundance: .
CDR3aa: CASSLQQGVYEQYF
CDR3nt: TGTGCCAGCAGCTTGCAACAGGGGGTTTACGAGCAGTACTTC

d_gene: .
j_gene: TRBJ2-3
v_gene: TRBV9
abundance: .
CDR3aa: CASSPHSDTQYF
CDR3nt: TGTGCCAGCAGCCCCCATTCAGATACGCAGTATTTT

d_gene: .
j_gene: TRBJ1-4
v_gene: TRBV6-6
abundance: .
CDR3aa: CASSYSPPTNEKLFF
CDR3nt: TGTGCCAGCAGTTATTCCCCTCCAACTAATGAAAAACTGTTTTTT

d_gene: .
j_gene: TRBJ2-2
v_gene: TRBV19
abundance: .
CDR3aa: CASSNYETGELFF
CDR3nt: TGTGCCAGTAGTAACTATGAAACCGGGGAGCTGTTTTTT

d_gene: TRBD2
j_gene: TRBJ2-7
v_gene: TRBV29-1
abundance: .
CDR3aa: CSVELAGEGEQYF
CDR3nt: TGCAGCGTTGAGCTAGCGGGAGAAGGGGAGCAGTACTTC

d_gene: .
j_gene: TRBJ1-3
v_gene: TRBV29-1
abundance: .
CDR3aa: CSVDSGSGNTIYF
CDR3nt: TGCAGCGTTGACTCTGGGAGCGGAAACACCATATATTTT

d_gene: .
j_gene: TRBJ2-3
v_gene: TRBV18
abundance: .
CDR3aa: CASSPRTDPVTDTQYF
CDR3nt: TGTGCCAGCTCACCACGGACGGACCCGGTCACAGATACGCAGTATTTT

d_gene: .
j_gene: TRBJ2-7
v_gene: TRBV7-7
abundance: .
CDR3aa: CASSLSASYEQYF
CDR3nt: TGTGCCAGCAGCCTATCTGCCTCCTACGAGCAGTACTTC

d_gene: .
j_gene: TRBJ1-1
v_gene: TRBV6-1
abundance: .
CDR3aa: CASSPWTQMNTEAFF
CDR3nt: TGTGCCAGCAGTCCCTGGACACAGATGAACACTGAAGCTTTCTTT

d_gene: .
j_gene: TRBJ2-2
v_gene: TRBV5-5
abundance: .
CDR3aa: CASSLQMNTGELFF
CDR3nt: TGTGCCAGCAGCCTACAGATGAACACCGGGGAGCTGTTTTTT

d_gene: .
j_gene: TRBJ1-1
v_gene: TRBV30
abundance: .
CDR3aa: CAWSVQPNTEAFF
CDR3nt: TGTGCCTGGAGTGTCCAGCCGAACACTGAAGCTTTCTTT

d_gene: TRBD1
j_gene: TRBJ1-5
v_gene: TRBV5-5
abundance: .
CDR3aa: CASSPGAGGIGLSSNQPQHF
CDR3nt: TGTGCCAGCAGCCCTGGCGCAGGGGGGATCGGTCTTTCAAGCAATCAGCCCCAGCATTTT

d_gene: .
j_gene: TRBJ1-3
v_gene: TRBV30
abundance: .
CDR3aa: CAGGPNSGNTIYF
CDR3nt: TGTGCCGGCGGACCGAACTCTGGAAACACCATATATTTT

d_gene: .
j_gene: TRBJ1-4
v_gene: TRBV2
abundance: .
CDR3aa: CAGGGQGEKLFF
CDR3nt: TGTGCCGGGGGGGGGCAGGGAGAAAAACTGTTTTTT

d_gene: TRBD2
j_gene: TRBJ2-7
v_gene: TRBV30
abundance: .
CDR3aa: CAWRTSGTYEQYF
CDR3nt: TGTGCCTGGCGGACTAGCGGGACCTACGAGCAGTACTTC

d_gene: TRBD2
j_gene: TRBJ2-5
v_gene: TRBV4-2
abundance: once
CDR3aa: CASSPGRVETQYF
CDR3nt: TGTGCCAGCAGCCCGGGGAGGGTGGAGACCCAGTACTTC

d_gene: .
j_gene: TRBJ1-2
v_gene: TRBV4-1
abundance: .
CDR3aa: CASSQDPEGGYTF
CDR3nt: TGCGCCAGCAGCCAAGACCCAGAGGGGGGCTACACCTTC

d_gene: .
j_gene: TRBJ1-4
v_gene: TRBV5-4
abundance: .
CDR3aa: CASSKGYEDEKLFF
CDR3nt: TGTGCCAGCAGTAAGGGTTATGAGGATGAAAAACTGTTTTTT